This T cell receptor beta chain was captured by sequencing in a study of Tregs in tolerant kidney transplant recipients. Here immunoSEQ multiplex PCR was the method, and the copy in TCRdb shows in-frame clones only, minus some. This table holds around 75,000 clones, approximately 88% found once. With respect to this clone: What it recognizes is unknown.

CD4+CD25+CD127- Tregs, CD4+CD25- non-Tregs, CD4 and CD8 cells were sorted. Study-level findings and limits: Donor-specific Treg expansion exceeded global Treg expansion in tolerant patients, suggesting antigen drive.

The V gene end was trimmed by 1 base and the J gene end by 5 bases; junction bases not matched to a gene: 4. This CDR3 comprises 15 residues. Germline-derived CDR1 and CDR2 are SGHTA and FQGNSA. The chain employs TRBV7-2 and TRBJ2-2, with 7 bases lining up with TRBD2. The TCR sequence derives from a human donor who received a combined kidney and bone marrow transplant. The source was CD4+ T cells from blood, collected before the transplant. This CDR3 is CASSLGRGGTGELFF. The CDR3 nucleotides read TGTGCCAGCAGCTTAGGGAGGGGAGGGACCGGGGAGCTGTTTTTT.